The T cell receptor beta chain described here comes from a study of technical replicates of blood from a few donors. V was clipped by 7 bases and J by 3 bases; unmatched bases: 7. The germline V gene has CDR1 MNHNS and CDR2 SASEGT. CDR3 length equals 14 residues. Profiling relied on immunoSEQ multiplex PCR, and the TCRdb table lists in-frame clones only, not all of them. The data contain approximately 92,000 clones, about 95% of them singletons. The source is a human donor in good health. Specimen: T cells isolated from PBMCs. V usage is TRBV6-1 and J usage is TRBJ2-7; 9 bases are shared with TRBD1. CDR3 sequence (DNA): TGTGCCAGCACCACCGGGACAGGGAACTACGAGCAGTACTTC. Translation: CASTTGTGNYEQYF.